A selection of T cell receptor beta chains follows, all from one sample in a study of T cell responses to AZD1222 COVID-19 vaccine. Assay used: immunoSEQ multiplex PCR; TCRdb lists only in-frame clones, some missing. Of around 140,000 clones listed, about 93% were seen once; the top ten hold 5% to 5.5%. The sequenced sample was peripheral blood, obtained on day 0 of AZD1222 vaccination. These receptors all come from an adult in good health. The CDR3 runs from the conserved cysteine through the conserved F or W. A D gene is named only where the DNA matches it firmly. The size field is filled for only some rows; it gives once, few, many or a size class.

v_gene,abundance,j_gene,d_gene,CDR3aa,CDR3nt
TRBV9,.,TRBJ2-1,.,CASSVDVGSYNEQFF,TGTGCCAGCAGCGTAGACGTGGGCTCCTACAATGAGCAGTTCTTC
TRBV6-5,.,TRBJ2-3,.,CASSYSWGTGTDTQYF,TGTGCCAGCAGTTACTCGTGGGGTACGGGCACAGATACGCAGTATTTT
TRBV18,.,TRBJ1-2,.,CASSPRQDDGYTF,TGTGCCAGCTCACCACGGCAGGACGATGGCTACACCTTC
TRBV28,.,TRBJ1-2,TRBD1,CASNPTGGYGYTF,TGTGCCAGCAATCCGACAGGGGGCTATGGCTACACCTTC
TRBV9,.,TRBJ1-5,TRBD1,CASSWGQGDQPQHF,TGTGCCAGCAGCTGGGGACAGGGGGACCAGCCCCAGCATTTT
TRBV4-1,.,TRBJ1-1,.,CASSLYQGRVNTEAFF,TGCGCCAGCAGCCTATATCAGGGGAGGGTGAACACTGAAGCTTTCTTT
TRBV29-1,.,TRBJ1-1,.,CSVPRNDGEAFF,TGCAGCGTTCCCCGCAACGATGGTGAAGCTTTCTTT
TRBV29-1,once,TRBJ2-3,.,CSVEGQTDTQYF,TGCAGCGTTGAAGGGCAGACAGATACGCAGTATTTT
TRBV19,.,TRBJ2-1,.,CASSIGQARSYNEQFF,TGTGCCAGTAGTATAGGTCAGGCGCGCTCCTACAATGAGCAGTTCTTC
TRBV11-2,once,TRBJ1-4,TRBD1,CASSLNRGHEKLFF,TGTGCCAGCAGCTTGAACAGGGGGCATGAAAAACTGTTTTTT
TRBV6-1,once,TRBJ2-5,TRBD2,CASSEKREIVGETQYF,TGTGCCAGCAGTGAAAAGCGGGAGATTGTTGGGGAGACCCAGTACTTC
TRBV2,once,TRBJ1-5,.,CASSPAGFRNQPQHF,TGTGCCAGCAGCCCCGCAGGGTTCCGCAATCAGCCCCAGCATTTT
TRBV27,.,TRBJ2-7,TRBD1,CASSPSTGGLRYEQYF,TGTGCCAGCAGCCCTTCGACAGGGGGCTTGAGGTACGAGCAGTACTTC
TRBV19,.,TRBJ1-1,.,CASIKEQGNTEAFF,TGTGCCAGTATCAAAGAACAGGGGAACACTGAAGCTTTCTTT
TRBV19,.,TRBJ1-5,TRBD1,CASSPTGIANQPQHF,TGTGCCAGTAGTCCGACAGGGATCGCAAATCAGCCCCAGCATTTT
TRBV27,.,TRBJ1-2,.,CASSLRGEVEPYGYTF,TGTGCCAGCAGTTTACGGGGCGAAGTGGAGCCTTATGGCTACACCTTC
TRBV6-5,.,TRBJ2-1,TRBD2,CASSPGLASYNEQFF,TGTGCCAGCAGCCCCGGACTAGCCTCCTACAATGAGCAGTTCTTC
TRBV7-9,.,TRBJ2-7,.,CASSARAYEQYF,TGTGCCAGCAGCGCCCGGGCCTACGAGCAGTACTTC
TRBV18,.,TRBJ1-2,.,CASSQDSFYINYGYTF,TGTGCCAGCTCACAGGACAGTTTTTATATAAACTATGGCTACACCTTC
TRBV7-8,.,TRBJ1-4,.,CASSSARGGEKLFF,TGTGCCAGCAGCTCGGCCAGGGGCGGTGAAAAACTGTTTTTT
TRBV6-6,once,TRBJ2-7,TRBD2,CASSLGTSLEQYF,TGTGCCAGCAGTCTCGGGACTAGTCTGGAGCAGTACTTC
TRBV5-5,.,TRBJ1-5,.,CASSLWGSQPQHF,TGTGCCAGCAGCTTGTGGGGGAGTCAGCCCCAGCATTTT
TRBV7-2,.,TRBJ2-5,.,CASSLPSQETQYF,TGTGCCAGCAGCTTACCCTCCCAAGAGACCCAGTACTTC
TRBV25-1,few,TRBJ1-4,.,CASSESAGANEKLFF,TGTGCCAGCAGTGAATCGGCGGGGGCCAATGAAAAACTGTTTTTT
TRBV5-1,.,TRBJ1-2,TRBD1,CASSPTGGGYTF,TGCGCCAGCAGCCCAACAGGGGGAGGCTACACCTTC
TRBV7-8,.,TRBJ1-2,.,CASSLDSQLYGYTF,TGTGCCAGCAGCCTCGACTCCCAGCTCTATGGCTACACCTTC
TRBV6-6,.,TRBJ2-3,.,CASSLSGKGSDTQYF,TGTGCCAGCAGCCTCTCGGGGAAGGGATCAGATACGCAGTATTTT
TRBV19,.,TRBJ2-7,TRBD1,CASRSTGTGFYEQYF,TGTGCCAGTAGATCAACCGGGACAGGGTTCTACGAGCAGTACTTC
TRBV5-1,.,TRBJ1-2,TRBD1,CASSLDRDSYGYTF,TGCGCCAGCAGCTTGGATCGGGACAGCTATGGCTACACCTTC
TRBV9,.,TRBJ1-2,.,CASSTGTDANYGYTF,TGTGCCAGCAGCACCGGGACTGATGCTAACTATGGCTACACCTTC
TRBV18,.,TRBJ2-1,.,CASSPLAEQFF,TGTGCCAGCTCACCCCTAGCGGAGCAGTTCTTC
TRBV5-4,once,TRBJ2-3,.,CASSPPTGTDTQYF,TGTGCCAGCAGCCCTCCAACAGGGACCGATACGCAGTATTTT
TRBV21-1,.,TRBJ1-4,.,CASSKGAGRREKLFF,TGTGCCAGCAGCAAAGGCGCGGGGAGGAGGGAAAAACTGTTTTTT
TRBV4-2,.,TRBJ2-7,TRBD1,CASSQEWTGPYEQYF,TGTGCCAGCAGCCAAGAGTGGACAGGCCCCTACGAGCAGTACTTC
TRBV27,.,TRBJ2-7,.,CASSFGPFYEQYF,TGTGCCAGCAGTTTTGGCCCCTTTTACGAGCAGTACTTC
TRBV5-6,.,TRBJ2-3,.,CASRLGFYSLTDTQYF,TGTGCCAGCAGATTGGGATTTTACTCCCTCACAGATACGCAGTATTTT
TRBV13,.,TRBJ2-3,.,CASSLQGSSTDTQYF,TGTGCCAGCAGCTTACAGGGGAGTAGCACAGATACGCAGTATTTT
TRBV5-4,.,TRBJ2-7,.,CASSLGTFSSYEQYF,TGTGCCAGCAGTTTAGGGACGTTCTCCTCCTACGAGCAGTACTTC
TRBV3-1/TRBV3-2,.,TRBJ2-5,.,CASSQELEEAETQYF,TGTGCCAGCAGCCAAGAGCTTGAGGAGGCGGAGACCCAGTACTTC
TRBV4-1,.,TRBJ1-1,.,CASSQDWGVGNTEAFF,TGCGCCAGCAGCCAAGATTGGGGGGTGGGGAACACTGAAGCTTTCTTT
TRBV11-2,once,TRBJ2-7,TRBD2,CASSLDQGLAGRYEQYF,TGTGCCAGCAGCTTAGATCAGGGACTAGCGGGACGCTACGAGCAGTACTTC
TRBV9,.,TRBJ2-3,TRBD1,CASTEQGVADTQYF,TGTGCCAGCACCGAACAGGGGGTGGCAGATACGCAGTATTTT
TRBV12-3/TRBV12-4,.,TRBJ1-1,.,CASTSLGGTEAFF,TGTGCCAGCACCTCGTTAGGAGGGACTGAAGCTTTCTTT
TRBV6-5,.,TRBJ2-7,.,CASRITGTPAYEQYF,TGTGCCAGCAGGATTACCGGGACCCCCGCTTACGAGCAGTACTTC